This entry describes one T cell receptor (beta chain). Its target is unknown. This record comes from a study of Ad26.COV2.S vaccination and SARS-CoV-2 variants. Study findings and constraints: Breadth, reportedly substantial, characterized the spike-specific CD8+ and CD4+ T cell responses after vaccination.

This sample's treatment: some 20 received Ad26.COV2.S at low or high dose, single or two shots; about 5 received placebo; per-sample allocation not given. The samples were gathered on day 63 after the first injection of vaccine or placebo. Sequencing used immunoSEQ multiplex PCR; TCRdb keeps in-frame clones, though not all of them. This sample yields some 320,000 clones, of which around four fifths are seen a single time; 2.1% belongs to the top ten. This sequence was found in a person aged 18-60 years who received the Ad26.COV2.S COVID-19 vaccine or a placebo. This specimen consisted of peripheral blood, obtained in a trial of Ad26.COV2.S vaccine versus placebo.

For the CDR3, the DNA is TGTGCCAGCACCTACCGACAGGGGGAAAAACTGTTTTTT. Translation: CASTYRQGEKLFF. The J gene is TRBJ1-4, the V gene TRBV6-5; 8 positions agree with TRBD1. The CDR3 totals 13 residues. V dropped 7 bases and J dropped 8; count of bases not matched to a gene: 6. In germline, CDR1 is MNHEY, CDR2 SVGAGI.